This T cell receptor (beta chain) was retrieved from a study of cytomegalovirus exposure and HLA in healthy donors. Across the study: Later, an analysis reported that the 110 or so validation repertoires had used the same platform as the 500 to 750 first-cohort repertoires.

On this clone: Its specificity is unknown.

Study results and limitations: The investigators catalogued under 200 TCR beta chains as cytomegalovirus-associated. Testing in vitro showed a few CMV-associated chains specific for CMV antigens. Cytomegalovirus status was reportedly diagnosed by the classifier with high specificity and sensitivity.

This CDR3 region has 14 residues. The germline V gene encodes CDR1 MNHEY and CDR2 SMNVEV (reference sequence). Trimming removed 4 bases from V and 4 bases from J; junction bases left unmatched: 4. Repertoires were generated with immunoSEQ multiplex PCR, while TCRdb's copy carries only in-frame clones and drops some. The sample lists 150,000 to 200,000 clones, about 85% occurring once. This clonotype was obtained from a man between 18 and 29 years old in good health and CMV-seropositive. The rearrangement uses TRBV27 and TRBJ1-2, with TRBD1 matching 9 bases. The sequenced material came from PBMCs. CDR3 DNA sequence: TGTGCCAGCAGTTCCCTGGACAGGGGCTATGGCTACACCTTC. This encodes CASSSLDRGYGYTF.